The 24 T cell receptor beta chains below all came from one sample that was sequenced in a study of blood T cell repertoires in COVID-19. TCRdb keeps only in-frame clones here, not all; method: immunoSEQ multiplex PCR. This sample has more than 400,000 clones; approximately 86% occur once, and the top ten carry around 0.64%. The specimen was PBMCs or T cells enriched from blood (not recorded which). These receptors were collected from a woman aged 18-29 years who had recovered from COVID-19.

The V call is TRBV5-1, the J call TRBJ2-2, with D possibly being TRBD1 (6 bases). Germline values: CDR1 SGHRS, CDR2 YFSETQ. The CDR3 length is 20 residues. V was pared by 4 bases and J by 5 bases, with 30 bases between. The CDR3 reads CASSGFGNPGQTEQTGELFF. CDR3 in DNA: TGCGCCAGCAGCGGTTTTGGGAACCCCGGACAGACCGAACAGACCGGGGAGCTGTTTTTT.

This clone showed up just once. The chain couples TRBV11-2 to TRBJ2-3; no clear D. The germline gives CDR1 SGHAT, CDR2 FQNNGV. Trimming took 0 bases from V and 3 from J, leaving 7 bases between them. This CDR3 spans 14 amino acids. In DNA form, the CDR3 reads TGTGCCAGCAGCTTAGAGTCCGGGACAGATACGCAGTATTTT. It translates to CASSLESGTDTQYF.

The sample holds one count of this clone. The DNA for the CDR3 is TGCGCCAGCAGTGCCGGGGGGGTCCGCCGCGAGCAGTACTTC. Protein sequence: CASSAGGVRREQYF. The chain links TRBV10-1 to TRBJ2-7; TRBD2 matches at 8 bases. J lost 6 bases, V lost 4 bases, and 8 bases had no gene match. The CDR3 runs 14 residues. Germline V gives CDR1 WNHNN, CDR2 SYGVQD (reference sequence).

V is TRBV9 and J is TRBJ2-7; D unresolved. From germline, CDR1 is SGDLS and CDR2 YYNGEE. This CDR3 has 13 residues. V lost 4 bases, J lost 7 bases, and 15 bases lay in between. CDR3 amino acids: CASSSGVGKEQYF. In DNA form, the CDR3 reads TGTGCCAGCAGCTCCGGAGTGGGTAAGGAGCAGTACTTC.

The V call is TRBV11-1, the J call TRBJ2-7; 9 bases are shared with TRBD1. Germline CDR1 reads SGHAT; CDR2 reads FQDESV (reference sequence). The V segment lost 2 bases and the J segment 3 bases; nucleotides outside the gene matches: 5. The CDR3 has 15 residues. DNA for the CDR3: TGTGCCAGCAGCTTAAACAGGGGGCAAGGCTACGAGCAGTACTTC. Encoded protein: CASSLNRGQGYEQYF.

This rearrangement joins TRBV15 to TRBJ1-6; unclear D gene. The germline V and J ends were trimmed by 1 base and 7 bases, with 11 bases remaining between them. Germline CDR1 LNHNV, CDR2 YYDKDF (reference sequence). The CDR3 loop spans 15 amino acids. DNA of the CDR3: TGTGCCACCAGCAGAGTCAGACTACAGAATTCACCCCTCCACTTT. Amino acids: CATSRVRLQNSPLHF.

This chain uses TRBV4-2 with TRBJ2-3, with 10 bases matching TRBD2. The CDR3 runs to 16 residues. Looked up from germline, CDR1 is LGHNA and CDR2 is YNFKEQ. V lost 1 base, J lost 4 bases, and 5 bases stayed unmatched. For the CDR3, the DNA is TGTGCCAGCAGCCAAGTGAATAGCGGGGGGTCAGATACGCAGTATTTT. This gives the protein CASSQVNSGGSDTQYF.

The chain recombines TRBV30 with TRBJ1-1, with no clear D. V gave up 1 base and J gave up 0 bases, with 9 bases separating them. The CDR3 is made up of 14 amino acids. Germline V gene sequence: CDR1 GTSNPN, CDR2 SVGIG (reference sequence). Here the CDR3 reads CAWSGLYMNTEAFF. CDR3 sequence (DNA): TGTGCCTGGAGTGGACTGTACATGAACACTGAAGCTTTCTTT.

V gene TRBV12-5 combines with J gene TRBJ2-5, with 8 bases aligning to TRBD2. The J segment lost 4 bases and the V segment lost 0 bases, leaving 7 bases of the junction unmatched. The CDR3 sequence is 16 residues long. Germline CDR1 reads LGHNT; CDR2 reads FRNRAP. CDR3 nucleotides: TGTGCTAGTGGTTTGGTACGGGGGGGGCCCGGAGAGACCCAGTACTTC. Translating gives CASGLVRGGPGETQYF.

This clone was observed a few times. The chain uses TRBV5-1 and TRBJ1-5; TRBD1 might be the D (5 bases). CDR1 and CDR2 (germline): SGHRS, YFSETQ. V shed 2 bases and J shed 4 bases, with 13 bases lying between them. The CDR3 runs to 15 residues. CDR3 loop: CASSFRGEGNQPQHF. The CDR3 bases are TGCGCCAGCAGCTTTAGAGGGGAGGGGAATCAGCCCCAGCATTTT.

V gene TRBV2 combines with J gene TRBJ1-2, with TRBD1 identical over 11 bases. V lost 6 bases and J lost 2; bases outside the gene matches: 2. Germline CDR1 SNHLY, CDR2 FYNNEI. The CDR3 is 14 residues long. CDR3: CASRWDRGNYGYTF. In DNA form, the CDR3 reads TGTGCCAGCAGGTGGGACAGGGGGAACTATGGCTACACCTTC.

This chain uses TRBV18 with TRBJ1-2; tentatively, D is TRBD1 (5 bases). Germline assignment: CDR1 KGHSH and CDR2 LQKENI. The CDR3 totals 17 residues. The V gene lost 1 base and the J gene lost 0 bases, with 15 bases spanning the gap. This chain's CDR3 is CASSPQGAASPNYGYTF. Written as DNA, the CDR3 is TGTGCCAGCTCACCACAAGGGGCGGCAAGTCCTAACTATGGCTACACCTTC.

The genes are TRBV18 and TRBJ2-2; maybe TRBD1 (6 bases). Germline-derived CDR1 and CDR2 are KGHSH and LQKENI. The CDR3 spans 15 residues. V lost 4 bases to trimming and J lost 3 bases, with 12 bases between them. CDR3 sequence (DNA): TGTGCCAGCTCACGGACACAGGGAGACACCGGGGAGCTGTTTTTT. Protein product: CASSRTQGDTGELFF.

This clone was counted once. The chain is built from TRBV30 and TRBJ2-5, with D possibly being TRBD2 (6 bases). The CDR3 contains 14 residues. Germline-derived CDR1 and CDR2 are GTSNPN and SVGIG (reference sequence). V dropped 0 bases and J dropped 5 bases, with 13 bases sitting between them. The CDR3 region has the DNA TGTGCCTGGAGTGTACTTGCCCGGGGGGAGACCCAGTACTTC. As protein: CAWSVLARGETQYF. The full variable domain, completed using reference TRBV30 and TRBJ2-5, is SQTIHQWPATLVQPVGSPLSLECTVEGTSNPNLYWYRQAAGRGLQLLFYSVGIGQISSEVPQNLSASRPQDRQFILSSKKLLLSDSGFYLCAWSVLARGETQYFGPGTRLLVL.

V usage is TRBV27 and J usage is TRBJ2-7, with 9 bases that match TRBD1. V dropped 10 bases and J dropped 2; count of bases not matched to a gene: 12. The CDR3 contains 15 residues. Germline V gene data show CDR1 as MNHEY and CDR2 as SMNVEV (reference sequence). CDR3 coding DNA: TGTGCCAATCGACAAGGGACAGGGATCGCCTACGAGCAGTACTTC. Residues: CANRQGTGIAYEQYF.

The V call is TRBV19, the J call TRBJ2-1, with D maybe TRBD1 (5 bases). There are 14 residues in the CDR3. Trimming cost V 1 base and J 10 bases, with 14 bases left between them. Germline loops: CDR1 LNHDA, CDR2 SQIVND (reference sequence). CDR3 in DNA: TGTGCCAGTAGTATAGGGGGCGGAGCAATCGAGCAGTTCTTC. Translation gives CASSIGGGAIEQFF.

V and J are TRBV6-5 and TRBJ2-7; 9 positions agree with TRBD1. V gave up 7 bases and J gave up 3 bases; unmatched junction bases: 10. Per germline, CDR1 MNHEY and CDR2 SVGAGI. This CDR3 is built from 15 residues. CDR3 region: CASMEQGAYFYEQYF. CDR3 sequence (DNA): TGTGCCAGCATGGAACAGGGGGCGTATTTCTACGAGCAGTACTTC.

The chain links TRBV12-3 or TRBV12-4 to TRBJ1-1, with D uncertain. Between the trimmed V and J ends, which lost 5 bases and 0 bases, there was a span of 7 bases. This CDR3 contains 13 residues. The CDR3 spells CASSTYLNTEAFF. The CDR3 DNA sequence: TGTGCCAGCAGTACTTATTTGAACACTGAAGCTTTCTTT.

This chain connects TRBV18 to TRBJ1-2, with 8 positions matching TRBD1. The CDR3 contains 13 residues. V lost 6 bases, J lost 6 bases, and 6 bases stayed unmatched. The germline V gene has CDR1 KGHSH and CDR2 LQKENI. CDR3 loop: CASSSDREDGYTF. The CDR3 region has the DNA TGTGCCAGCTCTTCGGACAGGGAGGATGGCTACACCTTC.

This chain links TRBV5-1 with TRBJ2-5; TRBD2 matches 13 bases. The CDR3 totals 18 residues. Germline V gives CDR1 SGHRS, CDR2 YFSETQ. V dropped 4 bases and J dropped 2; count of bases not matched to a gene: 11. In nucleotides, the CDR3 is TGCGCCAGCAGCCCCGGACTAGCGGGGGAGGTTTTTCAAGAGACCCAGTACTTC. It is translated as CASSPGLAGEVFQETQYF. Supplemented by reference TRBV5-1 and TRBJ2-5, the full variable domain reads KAGVTQTPRYLIKTRGQQVTLSCSPISGHRSVSWYQQTPGQGLQFLFEYFSETQRNKGNFPGRFSGRQFSNSRSEMNVSTLELGDSALYLCASSPGLAGEVFQETQYFGPGTRLLVL.

This sequence joins TRBV6-4 and TRBJ2-1; D is perhaps TRBD2 (6 bases). The CDR3 has 13 amino acids. The V end was cut by 6 bases, the J end by 8 bases, with 14 bases between. CDR1 and CDR2 (germline): MRHNA, SNTAGT. The CDR3 is CASSEDWGDEQFF. CDR3 sequence (DNA): TGTGCCAGCAGCGAGGACTGGGGGGATGAGCAGTTCTTC.

The chain links TRBV3-1 (or the pseudogene TRBV3-2) to TRBJ1-6; tentatively, D is TRBD1 (5 bases). The CDR3 is made up of 17 amino acids. Deletions cut 4 bases from V and 5 bases from J, with 18 bases between. Germline values: CDR1 LGHDT, CDR2 YNNKEL (reference sequence). CDR3: CASSPGLWGLNNSPLHF. Written as DNA, the CDR3 is TGTGCCAGCAGCCCGGGCCTATGGGGCTTAAATAATTCACCCCTCCACTTT.

The chain is built from TRBV2 and TRBJ1-1; 9 bases match TRBD1. V lost 6 bases and J lost 4; bases outside the gene matches: 6. CDR1 and CDR2 from the germline V gene are SNHLY and FYNNEI. The length of the CDR3 is 14 residues. CDR3 bases: TGTGCCAGCAGGGGTTCGACAGGGGGCACTGAAGCTTTCTTT. This sequence encodes CASRGSTGGTEAFF.

This rearrangement joins TRBV7-8 to TRBJ1-2, with TRBD1 matching over 9 bases. CDR1 is SGHVS and CDR2 is FQNEAQ in the germline V gene. This CDR3 comprises 15 residues. The V gene end was trimmed by 5 bases and the J gene end by 2 bases; junction bases not matched to a gene: 6. The CDR3 coding sequence is TGTGCCAGCAGCACCCACAGGGGGCCAAACTATGGCTACACCTTC. Amino acids: CASSTHRGPNYGYTF.